Only a few counts were recorded for the clone carrying this TCR beta chain. As yet, its antigen is unknown. V was clipped by 3 bases and J by 7 bases; unmatched bases: 13. Germline CDR1 is LGHNA and CDR2 is YNFKEQ. CDR3 size: 17 residues. TCRdb reprocessed the 5' RACE reads via MiXCR and lists one record per CDR3 protein. The sample includes 250,000 to 300,000 distinct CDR3 sequences, around 15% of them seen just once. This sample was included in a study of T-cell memory formation after mild COVID-19. Study at large: In these data, TCR clusters were largely donor specific. General study points: In second-wave clones peaking day 37, SARS-CoV-2 specificity remained unconfirmed.

The clonotype comes from a man between 18 and 29 years old who had mild COVID-19 (a few samples of this study predate the infection). Cell type and time point are not known. The genes are TRBV4-2 and TRBJ1-5; the match to TRBD1 covers 9 bases. The specimen was PBMCs or a T cell subset sorted from them (not recorded which). Written as DNA, the CDR3 is TGTGCCAGCAGCCAGCCTTTACCGGGACAGGGCCAACAGCCCCAGCATTTT. Residues: CASSQPLPGQGQQPQHF.